This is a list of T cell receptor beta chains from one sample in a study of T cell changes during pregnancy in multiple sclerosis. Clones were sequenced by immunoSEQ multiplex PCR, and TCRdb holds only the in-frame ones, with some missing. The repertoire has approximately 30,000 clones, over 80% of them found once; the top ten carry approximately 8%. The specimen was CD8+ T cells from peripheral blood mononuclear cells, collected before pregnancy. These TCRs come from a female donor with multiple sclerosis, enrolled in a pregnancy study. The CDR3 runs from the conserved cysteine through the conserved F or W. The order of the fields is clone size, D gene, J gene, V gene, CDR3 protein, CDR3 DNA. D genes are given only for firm matches. Clone size is given for some rows only: seen once, a few or many times, or a class if the clone is expanded.

clone size: NA; D gene: NA; J gene: TRBJ2-3; V gene: TRBV4-3; CDR3 protein: CASSQTSSTDTQYF; CDR3 DNA: TGCGCCAGCAGCCAGACTTCTAGCACAGATACGCAGTATTTT
clone size: NA; D gene: TRBD1; J gene: TRBJ1-2; V gene: TRBV6-5; CDR3 protein: CASSDGTGVVGYTF; CDR3 DNA: TGTGCCAGCAGCGATGGGACAGGGGTTGTTGGCTACACCTTC
clone size: NA; D gene: NA; J gene: TRBJ2-7; V gene: TRBV9; CDR3 protein: CASSVQGTTYEQYF; CDR3 DNA: TGTGCCAGCAGCGTACAGGGGACCACCTACGAGCAGTACTTC
clone size: NA; D gene: NA; J gene: TRBJ1-3; V gene: TRBV27; CDR3 protein: CASSPGSGGNTIYF; CDR3 DNA: TGTGCCAGCAGTCCAGGGTCCGGGGGAAACACCATATATTTT
clone size: NA; D gene: TRBD2; J gene: TRBJ2-3; V gene: TRBV30; CDR3 protein: CAWSVGGGNTDTQYF; CDR3 DNA: TGTGCCTGGAGTGTGGGGGGAGGGAACACAGATACGCAGTATTTT
clone size: NA; D gene: NA; J gene: TRBJ2-3; V gene: TRBV13; CDR3 protein: CASSRKLTSPADTQYF; CDR3 DNA: TGTGCCAGCAGTCGGAAATTGACTAGTCCCGCAGATACGCAGTATTTT
clone size: NA; D gene: TRBD2; J gene: TRBJ2-5; V gene: TRBV7-8; CDR3 protein: CASSLGIAGGEYGETQYF; CDR3 DNA: TGTGCCAGCAGCTTAGGGATAGCGGGAGGAGAGTACGGAGAGACCCAGTACTTC
clone size: NA; D gene: NA; J gene: TRBJ1-1; V gene: TRBV19; CDR3 protein: CASSIDREGIGTEAFF; CDR3 DNA: TGTGCCAGTAGTATAGATCGGGAGGGGATCGGCACTGAAGCTTTCTTT
clone size: NA; D gene: NA; J gene: TRBJ2-2; V gene: TRBV6-5; CDR3 protein: CASSYGRATGELFF; CDR3 DNA: TGTGCCAGCAGTTACGGGCGGGCCACCGGGGAGCTGTTTTTT
clone size: NA; D gene: NA; J gene: TRBJ2-7; V gene: TRBV2; CDR3 protein: CASSEEPSQLGDEQYF; CDR3 DNA: TGTGCCAGCAGTGAAGAACCCAGCCAGCTAGGAGATGAGCAGTACTTC
clone size: NA; D gene: NA; J gene: TRBJ2-3; V gene: TRBV27; CDR3 protein: CASSLGSGGTDTQYF; CDR3 DNA: TGTGCCAGCAGTTTAGGGTCGGGAGGCACAGATACGCAGTATTTT
clone size: NA; D gene: NA; J gene: TRBJ2-1; V gene: TRBV5-8; CDR3 protein: CASRLEYNEQFF; CDR3 DNA: TGTGCCAGCAGGCTAGAATACAATGAGCAGTTCTTC
clone size: NA; D gene: TRBD2; J gene: TRBJ2-3; V gene: TRBV10-2; CDR3 protein: CAASGLEAGGNTSTDTQYF; CDR3 DNA: TGCGCCGCGAGCGGATTGGAAGCGGGGGGTAATACTAGCACAGATACGCAGTATTTT
clone size: NA; D gene: TRBD1; J gene: TRBJ1-2; V gene: TRBV19; CDR3 protein: CASNGRDRLTNYGYTF; CDR3 DNA: TGTGCCAGTAACGGCCGGGACAGATTAACTAACTATGGCTACACCTTC
clone size: NA; D gene: TRBD2; J gene: TRBJ2-7; V gene: TRBV13; CDR3 protein: CASTSSGRVHEQYF; CDR3 DNA: TGTGCCAGCACCAGCAGCGGGAGGGTCCACGAGCAGTACTTC
clone size: few; D gene: NA; J gene: TRBJ2-2; V gene: TRBV28; CDR3 protein: CASSGPGDTGELFF; CDR3 DNA: TGTGCCAGCAGTGGTCCAGGGGACACCGGGGAGCTGTTTTTT
clone size: NA; D gene: TRBD1; J gene: TRBJ1-2; V gene: TRBV9; CDR3 protein: CASSVNRGGGYGYTF; CDR3 DNA: TGTGCCAGCAGCGTGAACAGGGGGGGTGGCTATGGCTACACCTTC
clone size: NA; D gene: NA; J gene: TRBJ1-1; V gene: TRBV19; CDR3 protein: CASSIDPLAKEFTEAFF; CDR3 DNA: TGTGCCAGTAGTATAGACCCCCTCGCAAAGGAGTTTACTGAAGCTTTCTTT
clone size: NA; D gene: TRBD2; J gene: TRBJ2-1; V gene: TRBV5-5; CDR3 protein: CASSDGGSPYNEQFF; CDR3 DNA: TGTGCCAGCAGCGACGGCGGGAGCCCCTACAATGAGCAGTTCTTC
clone size: NA; D gene: TRBD2; J gene: TRBJ2-3; V gene: TRBV2; CDR3 protein: CASSEAAGGTDTQYF; CDR3 DNA: TGTGCCAGCAGTGAAGCTGCGGGAGGTACAGATACGCAGTATTTT
clone size: NA; D gene: NA; J gene: TRBJ2-1; V gene: TRBV7-3; CDR3 protein: CASSLIGGGQNEQFF; CDR3 DNA: TGTGCCAGCAGCTTAATTGGCGGGGGCCAGAATGAGCAGTTCTTC
clone size: NA; D gene: NA; J gene: TRBJ1-2; V gene: TRBV6-4; CDR3 protein: CASSPREGPYGYTF; CDR3 DNA: TGTGCCAGCAGTCCCAGGGAGGGTCCCTATGGCTACACCTTC
clone size: NA; D gene: TRBD2; J gene: TRBJ2-7; V gene: TRBV6-6; CDR3 protein: CASSYPTSGDSYEQYF; CDR3 DNA: TGTGCCAGCAGTTACCCGACTAGCGGGGACTCCTACGAGCAGTACTTC
clone size: few; D gene: NA; J gene: TRBJ1-1; V gene: TRBV9; CDR3 protein: CASSEGDMNTEAFF; CDR3 DNA: TGTGCCAGCAGCGAAGGGGACATGAACACTGAAGCTTTCTTT
clone size: NA; D gene: TRBD1; J gene: TRBJ1-3; V gene: TRBV4-3; CDR3 protein: CASSQGTGGSGNTIYF; CDR3 DNA: TGCGCCAGCAGCCAAGGAACAGGGGGGTCTGGAAACACCATATATTTT
clone size: NA; D gene: NA; J gene: TRBJ1-6; V gene: TRBV28; CDR3 protein: CASSSSRASPLHF; CDR3 DNA: TGTGCCAGCAGTTCCTCCAGGGCTTCACCCCTCCACTTT
clone size: NA; D gene: NA; J gene: TRBJ1-1; V gene: TRBV2; CDR3 protein: CASSARQVMNTEAFF; CDR3 DNA: TGTGCCAGCAGTGCGAGACAGGTCATGAACACTGAAGCTTTCTTT
clone size: once; D gene: NA; J gene: TRBJ2-7; V gene: TRBV4-3; CDR3 protein: CASSRGEAEQYF; CDR3 DNA: TGCGCCAGCAGCCGGGGGGAGGCCGAGCAGTACTTC
clone size: NA; D gene: NA; J gene: TRBJ2-3; V gene: TRBV9; CDR3 protein: CASSVGAATDTQYF; CDR3 DNA: TGTGCCAGCAGCGTAGGAGCGGCCACAGATACGCAGTATTTT
clone size: NA; D gene: NA; J gene: TRBJ1-1; V gene: TRBV19; CDR3 protein: CASRQEPEAFF; CDR3 DNA: TGTGCCAGTAGGCAGGAACCAGAAGCTTTCTTT
clone size: NA; D gene: TRBD1; J gene: TRBJ2-6; V gene: TRBV6-5; CDR3 protein: CASSGQVSGANVLTF; CDR3 DNA: TGTGCCAGCAGTGGACAGGTCTCTGGGGCCAACGTCCTGACTTTC